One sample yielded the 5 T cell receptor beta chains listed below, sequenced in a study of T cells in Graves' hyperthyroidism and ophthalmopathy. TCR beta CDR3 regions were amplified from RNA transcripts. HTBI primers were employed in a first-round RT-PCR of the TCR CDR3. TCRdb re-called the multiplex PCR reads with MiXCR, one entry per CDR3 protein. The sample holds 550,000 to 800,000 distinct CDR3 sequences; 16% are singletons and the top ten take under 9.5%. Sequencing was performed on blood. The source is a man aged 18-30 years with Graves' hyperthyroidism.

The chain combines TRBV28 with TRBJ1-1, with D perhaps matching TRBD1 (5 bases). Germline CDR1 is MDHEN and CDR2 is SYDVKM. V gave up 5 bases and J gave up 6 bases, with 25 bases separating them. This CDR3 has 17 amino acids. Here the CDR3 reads CASSALRSTGAHSEAFF. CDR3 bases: TGTGCCAGCAGTGCACTGAGGTCGACTGGGGCCCACTCTGAAGCTTTCTTT.

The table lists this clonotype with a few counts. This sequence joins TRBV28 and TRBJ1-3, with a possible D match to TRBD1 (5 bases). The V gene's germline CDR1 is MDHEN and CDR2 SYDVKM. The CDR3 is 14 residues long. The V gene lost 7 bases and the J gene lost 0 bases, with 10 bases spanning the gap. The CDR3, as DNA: TGTGCCAGCATTACCCAGGGCTCTGGAAACACCATATATTTT. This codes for CASITQGSGNTIYF.

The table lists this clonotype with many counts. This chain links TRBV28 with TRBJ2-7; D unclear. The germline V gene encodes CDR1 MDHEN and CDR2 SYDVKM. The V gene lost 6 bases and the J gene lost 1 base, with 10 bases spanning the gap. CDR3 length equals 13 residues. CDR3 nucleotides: TGTGCCAGCAGCTCCAGAAGGTCCTACGAGCAGTACTTC. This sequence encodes CASSSRRSYEQYF.

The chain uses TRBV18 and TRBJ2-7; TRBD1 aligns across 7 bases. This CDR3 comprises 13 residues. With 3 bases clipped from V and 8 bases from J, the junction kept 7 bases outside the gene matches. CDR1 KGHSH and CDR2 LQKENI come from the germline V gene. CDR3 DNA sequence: TGTGCCAGCTCACCTTCGACAGGGATTAAGCAGTACTTC. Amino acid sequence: CASSPSTGIKQYF.

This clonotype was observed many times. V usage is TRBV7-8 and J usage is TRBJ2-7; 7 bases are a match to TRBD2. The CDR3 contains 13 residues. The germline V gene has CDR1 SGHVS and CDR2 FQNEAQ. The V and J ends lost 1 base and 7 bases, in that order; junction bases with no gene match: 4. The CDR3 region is CASSLVTAGEQYF. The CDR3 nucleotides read TGTGCCAGCAGCTTAGTAACAGCGGGGGAGCAGTACTTC.